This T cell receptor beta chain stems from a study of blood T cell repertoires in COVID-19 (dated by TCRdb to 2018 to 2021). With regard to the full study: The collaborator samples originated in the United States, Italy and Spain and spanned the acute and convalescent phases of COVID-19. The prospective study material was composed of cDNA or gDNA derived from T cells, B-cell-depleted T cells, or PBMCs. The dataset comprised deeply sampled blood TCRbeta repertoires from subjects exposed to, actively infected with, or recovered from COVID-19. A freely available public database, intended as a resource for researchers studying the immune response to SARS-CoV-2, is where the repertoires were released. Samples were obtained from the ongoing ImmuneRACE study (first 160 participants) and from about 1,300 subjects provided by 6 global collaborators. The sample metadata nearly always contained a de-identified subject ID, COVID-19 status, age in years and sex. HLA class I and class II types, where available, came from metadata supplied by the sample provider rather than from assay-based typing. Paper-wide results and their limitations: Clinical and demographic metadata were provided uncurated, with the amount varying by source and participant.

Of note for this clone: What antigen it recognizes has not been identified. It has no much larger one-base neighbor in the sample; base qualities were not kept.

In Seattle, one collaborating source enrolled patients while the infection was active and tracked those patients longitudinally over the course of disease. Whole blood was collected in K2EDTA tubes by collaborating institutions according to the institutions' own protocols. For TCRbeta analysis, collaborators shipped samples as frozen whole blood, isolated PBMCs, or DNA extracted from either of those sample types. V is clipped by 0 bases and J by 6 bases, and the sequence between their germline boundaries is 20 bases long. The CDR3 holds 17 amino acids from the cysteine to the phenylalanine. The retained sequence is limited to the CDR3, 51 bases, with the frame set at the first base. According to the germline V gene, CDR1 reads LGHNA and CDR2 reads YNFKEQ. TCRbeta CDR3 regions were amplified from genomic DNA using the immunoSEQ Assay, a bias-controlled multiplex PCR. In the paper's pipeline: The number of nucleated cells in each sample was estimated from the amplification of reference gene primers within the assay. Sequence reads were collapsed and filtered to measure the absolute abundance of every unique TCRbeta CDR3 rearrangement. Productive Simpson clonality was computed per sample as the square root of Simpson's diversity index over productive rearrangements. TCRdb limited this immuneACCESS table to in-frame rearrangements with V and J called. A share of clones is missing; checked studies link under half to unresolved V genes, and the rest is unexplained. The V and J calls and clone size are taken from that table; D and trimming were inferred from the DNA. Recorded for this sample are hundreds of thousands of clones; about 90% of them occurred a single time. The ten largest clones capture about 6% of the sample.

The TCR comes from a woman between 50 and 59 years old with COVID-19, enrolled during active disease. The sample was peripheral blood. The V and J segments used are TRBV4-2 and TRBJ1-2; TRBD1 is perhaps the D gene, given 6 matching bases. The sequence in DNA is TGTGCCAGCAGCCAAGAGGGGGCAGGCGGACGTATTCATGGCTACACCTTC. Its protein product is CASSQEGAGGRIHGYTF.